The 13 T cell receptor beta chains listed next were all sequenced from one sample in a study of shared clonotypes between healthy human individuals. Repertoires were generated with immunoSEQ multiplex PCR, while TCRdb's copy carries only in-frame clones and drops some. The sample has 2.3 million or so clones, approximately 93% seen once. The sequenced material came from naive CD4+ T cells from PBMCs. Subset noted: CD45RA+ positively selected. The receptors here all came from a man between 18 and 29 years old in good health. Some clones in this sample may be carry-over from other donors' samples.

The chain combines TRBV7-9 with TRBJ2-5; D gene unclear. Per germline, CDR1 SEHNR and CDR2 FQNEAQ (reference sequence). The V and J ends lost 2 bases and 4 bases respectively, with 8 bases between them. This CDR3 contains 13 residues. CDR3 sequence: CASSLRTPETQYF. The CDR3 bases are TGTGCCAGCAGCTTAAGGACCCCAGAGACCCAGTACTTC.

This clone has only one observation. The CDR3 DNA sequence: TGTGCCAGCAGTGAAGCAGTGGACCGGGGCGAGCAGTACTTC. This encodes CASSEAVDRGEQYF. This chain joins TRBV2 and TRBJ2-7; D is possibly TRBD2 (5 bases). The CDR3 sequence is 14 residues long. The germline V gene encodes CDR1 SNHLY and CDR2 FYNNEI. V dropped 0 bases and J dropped 6 bases, with 12 bases sitting between them. The full variable domain, completed using reference TRBV2 and TRBJ2-7, is EPEVTQTPSHQVTQMGQEVILRCVPISNHLYFYWYRQILGQKVEFLVSFYNNEISEKSEIFDDQFSVERPDGSNFTLKIRSTKLEDSAMYFCASSEAVDRGEQYFGPGTRLTVT.

The V gene is TRBV5-1, the J gene TRBJ2-2, with TRBD2 identical over 10 bases. After removal of 1 base from V and 4 bases from J, the junction contained 10 bases not matched to a gene. Germline-derived CDR1 and CDR2 are SGHRS and YFSETQ. The CDR3 covers 18 residues. DNA for the CDR3: TGCGCCAGCAGCTTGAAAGCGGGAGGGCCCCAAGGCACCGGGGAGCTGTTTTTT. Translated, it gives CASSLKAGGPQGTGELFF.

The chain links TRBV15 to TRBJ2-1, with D tentatively TRBD2 (6 bases). The CDR3 has 15 residues. Per germline, CDR1 LNHNV and CDR2 YYDKDF (reference sequence). V lost 4 bases to trimming and J lost 7 bases, with 17 bases between them. CDR3 amino acids: CATSTTWEAGNEQFF. The CDR3 DNA reads as TGTGCCACCAGCACCACGTGGGAGGCCGGGAATGAGCAGTTCTTC.

V usage is TRBV7-3 and J usage is TRBJ2-2; a possible D gene is TRBD1 (6 bases). V dropped 10 bases and J dropped 8 bases, with 14 bases sitting between them. Germline V gene sequence: CDR1 SGHTA, CDR2 FQGTGA. The CDR3 consists of 12 residues. As DNA, the CDR3 is TGTGCCACCGGTTACAGGGAGGGGGAGCTGTTTTTT. Translated: CATGYREGELFF. Filled out from reference TRBV7-3 and TRBJ2-2, the complete variable domain reads GAGVSQTPSNKVTEKGKYVELRCDPISGHTALYWYRQSLGQGPEFLIYFQGTGAADDSGLPNDRFFAVRPEGSVSTLKIQRTERGDSAVYLCATGYREGELFFGEGSRLTVL.

The chain couples TRBV7-2 to TRBJ1-1, with a weak D call TRBD1 (6 bases). CDR3 length: 16 residues. With 2 bases removed from V and 0 bases from J, the gap between germline ends came to 13 bases. CDR1 is SGHTA and CDR2 is FQGNSA in the germline V gene. For the CDR3, the DNA is TGTGCCAGCAGCTTAACAGGCAGGGGTATGAACACTGAAGCTTTCTTT. It specifies CASSLTGRGMNTEAFF. Using reference TRBV7-2 and TRBJ1-1 for the parts outside the CDR3, the full variable domain is GAGVSQSPSNKVTEKGKDVELRCDPISGHTALYWYRQSLGQGLEFLIYFQGNSAPDKSGLPSDRFSAERTGGSVSTLTIQRTQQEDSAVYLCASSLTGRGMNTEAFFGQGTRLTVV.

The CDR3 nucleotides are TGTGCCAGCAGTAAGGGACAGGGGATTGAAGGCTACACCTTC. It is translated as CASSKGQGIEGYTF. This chain uses TRBV27 with TRBJ1-2; TRBD1 aligns across 10 bases. Germline V gene lookup returns CDR1 MNHEY and CDR2 SMNVEV (reference sequence). J gave up 8 bases and V 5 bases, and 8 bases lay outside the gene matches. The CDR3 length is 14 residues.

The gene calls are TRBV4-1 and TRBJ1-2; D is ambiguous. In germline, CDR1 is MGHRA, CDR2 YSYEKL. Trimming removed 2 bases from V and 2 bases from J, with 9 bases in between. This CDR3 has 14 amino acids. CDR3 DNA: TGCGCCAGCAGCCAATACCGGGGAAACTATGGCTACACCTTC. Encoded protein: CASSQYRGNYGYTF.

The chain employs TRBV11-2 and TRBJ2-7; D may be TRBD1 or TRBD2 (5 bases each). The CDR3 is made up of 16 amino acids. Trimming shortened V by 4 bases and J by 6 bases, and 22 bases separated the two germline ends. Germline CDR1 SGHAT, CDR2 FQNNGV. The CDR3 DNA follows: TGTGCCAGCAGCTCCCCGGGACGAAGTATCGGTCCCGAGCAGTACTTC. The encoded protein is CASSSPGRSIGPEQYF.

With regard to this clone: Different DNA sequences within this sample yield the same CDR3. The chain joins TRBV7-2 to TRBJ2-7; no reliable D call. Looked up from germline, CDR1 is SGHTA and CDR2 is FQGNSA. Trimming removed 0 bases from V and 0 bases from J, with 6 bases in between. CDR3 length equals 14 residues. CDR3 bases: TGTGCCAGCAGCTTAGCTGCAGCCTCCTACGAGCAGTACTTC. Residues: CASSLAAASYEQYF.

This chain connects TRBV5-4 to TRBJ2-7; the match to TRBD2 covers 8 bases. Germline V gene data show CDR1 as SGHNT and CDR2 as YYREEE (reference sequence). This CDR3 spans 15 amino acids. The trim removed 4 bases at V and 0 bases at J, leaving 6 bases unmatched. This CDR3 is CASSPDGGDSYEQYF. CDR3 bases: TGTGCCAGCAGCCCCGACGGGGGGGACTCCTACGAGCAGTACTTC. The full variable domain, its missing parts supplied by reference TRBV5-4 and TRBJ2-7, is ETGVTQSPTHLIKTRGQQVTLRCSSQSGHNTVSWYQQALGQGPQFIFQYYREEENGRGNFPPRFSGLQFPNYSSELNVNALELDDSALYLCASSPDGGDSYEQYFGPGTRLTVT.

The chain carries TRBV6-1 and TRBJ1-2, with D maybe TRBD1 (5 bases). There are 17 residues in the CDR3. Germline CDR1 MNHNS, CDR2 SASEGT. Trimming shortened V by 5 bases and J by 3 bases, and 22 bases separated the two germline ends. The CDR3 sequence is CASSKDFYRDGHYGYTF. DNA of the CDR3: TGTGCCAGCAGTAAAGACTTCTACCGGGACGGGCACTATGGCTACACCTTC.

V is TRBV28 and J is TRBJ2-2, with TRBD2 identical over 9 bases. This CDR3 contains 16 residues. The germline V gene has CDR1 MDHEN and CDR2 SYDVKM. V dropped 5 bases and J dropped 3; count of bases not matched to a gene: 7. CDR3 DNA: TGTGCCAGCAGTGCCCCTAGCGGGGTTTACACCGGGGAGCTGTTTTTT. This encodes CASSAPSGVYTGELFF.